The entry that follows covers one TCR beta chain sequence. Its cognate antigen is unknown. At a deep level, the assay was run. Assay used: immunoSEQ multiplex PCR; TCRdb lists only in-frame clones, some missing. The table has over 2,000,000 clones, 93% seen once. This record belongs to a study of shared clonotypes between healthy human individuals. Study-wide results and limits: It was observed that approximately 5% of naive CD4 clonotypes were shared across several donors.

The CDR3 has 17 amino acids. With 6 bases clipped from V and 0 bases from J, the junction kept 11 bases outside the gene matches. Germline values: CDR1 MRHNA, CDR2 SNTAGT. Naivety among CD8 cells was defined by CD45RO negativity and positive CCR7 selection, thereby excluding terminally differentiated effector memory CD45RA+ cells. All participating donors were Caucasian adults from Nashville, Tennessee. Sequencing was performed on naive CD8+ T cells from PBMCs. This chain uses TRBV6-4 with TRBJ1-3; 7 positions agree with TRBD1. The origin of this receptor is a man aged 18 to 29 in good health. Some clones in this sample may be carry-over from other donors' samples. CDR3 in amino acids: CASRGDSLPISGNTIYF. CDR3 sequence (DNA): TGTGCCAGCAGGGGGGACAGCCTACCGATCTCTGGAAACACCATATATTTT.